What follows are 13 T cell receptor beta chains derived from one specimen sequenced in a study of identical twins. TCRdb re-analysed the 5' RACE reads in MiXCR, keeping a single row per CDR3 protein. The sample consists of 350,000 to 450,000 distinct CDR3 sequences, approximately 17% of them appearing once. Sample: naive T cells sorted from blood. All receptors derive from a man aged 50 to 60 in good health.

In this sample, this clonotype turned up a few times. CDR3 amino acids: CASSFSEDRGYEQYF. CDR3 DNA: TGCGCCAGCAGCTTTAGTGAGGACAGGGGTTACGAGCAGTACTTC. The chain combines TRBV5-1 with TRBJ2-7, with TRBD1 matching 9 bases. The CDR3 contains 15 residues. J lost 4 bases, V lost 2 bases, and 7 bases had no gene match. CDR1 is SGHRS and CDR2 is YFSETQ in the germline V gene. Using reference TRBV5-1 and TRBJ2-7 for the parts outside the CDR3, the full variable domain is KAGVTQTPRYLIKTRGQQVTLSCSPISGHRSVSWYQQTPGQGLQFLFEYFSETQRNKGNFPGRFSGRQFSNSRSEMNVSTLELGDSALYLCASSFSEDRGYEQYFGPGTRLTVT.

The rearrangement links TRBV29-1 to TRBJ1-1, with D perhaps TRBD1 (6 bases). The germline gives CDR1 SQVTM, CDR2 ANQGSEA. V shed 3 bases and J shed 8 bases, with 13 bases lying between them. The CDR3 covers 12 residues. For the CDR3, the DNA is TGCAGCGTTGAGGAGGAGGGGGGGGAAGCTTTCTTT. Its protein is CSVEEEGGEAFF. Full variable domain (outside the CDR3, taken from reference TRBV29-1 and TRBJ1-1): SAVISQKPSRDICQRGTSLTIQCQVDSQVTMMFWYRQQPGQSLTLIATANQGSEATYESGFVIDKFPISRPNLTFSTLTVSNMSPEDSSIYLCSVEEEGGEAFFGQGTRLTVV.

The CDR3 here is CASRGGSLAGQETQYF. Written as DNA, the CDR3 is TGTGCCAGCAGGGGGGGGTCCCTAGCGGGTCAAGAGACCCAGTACTTC. This chain uses TRBV28 with TRBJ2-5; TRBD2 matches at 8 bases. V trimming: 6 bases; J trimming: 2 bases; junction bases outside the gene matches: 11. Germline lookup yields CDR1 MDHEN and CDR2 SYDVKM. This CDR3 spans 16 amino acids.

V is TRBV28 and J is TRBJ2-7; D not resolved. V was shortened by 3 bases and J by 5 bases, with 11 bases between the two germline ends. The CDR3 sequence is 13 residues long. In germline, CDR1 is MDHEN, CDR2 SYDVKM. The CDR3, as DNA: TGTGCCAGCAGTTTCTTGCAGCCCGACGAGCAGTACTTC. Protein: CASSFLQPDEQYF.

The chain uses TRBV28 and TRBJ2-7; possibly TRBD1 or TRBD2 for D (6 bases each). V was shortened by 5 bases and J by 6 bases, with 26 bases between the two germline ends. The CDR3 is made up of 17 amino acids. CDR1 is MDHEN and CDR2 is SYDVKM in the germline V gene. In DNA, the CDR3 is TGTGCCAGCAGTGTAACGGGGGCCGGACTCTCTTGGGGCGAGCAGTACTTC. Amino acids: CASSVTGAGLSWGEQYF.

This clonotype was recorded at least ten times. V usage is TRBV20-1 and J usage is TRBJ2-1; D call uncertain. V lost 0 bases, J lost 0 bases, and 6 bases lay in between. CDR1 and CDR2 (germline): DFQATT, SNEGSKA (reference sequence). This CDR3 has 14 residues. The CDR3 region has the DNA TGCAGTGCTAGAGAGTACAGCTCCTACAATGAGCAGTTCTTC. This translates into CSAREYSSYNEQFF.

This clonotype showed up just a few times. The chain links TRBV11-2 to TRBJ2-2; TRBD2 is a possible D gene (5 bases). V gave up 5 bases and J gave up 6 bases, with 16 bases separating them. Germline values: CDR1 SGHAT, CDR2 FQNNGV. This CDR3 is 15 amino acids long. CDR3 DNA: TGTGCCAGCAGCAGACAAGTTGCGGGTCCCGGGGAGCTGTTTTTT. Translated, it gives CASSRQVAGPGELFF.

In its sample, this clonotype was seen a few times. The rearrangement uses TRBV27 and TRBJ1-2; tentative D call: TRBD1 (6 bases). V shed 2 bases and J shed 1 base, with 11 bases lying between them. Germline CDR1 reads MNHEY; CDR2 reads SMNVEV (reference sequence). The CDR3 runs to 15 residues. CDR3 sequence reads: CASSLRGKVNYGYTF. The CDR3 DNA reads TGTGCCAGCAGTTTAAGGGGGAAGGTTAACTATGGCTACACCTTC.

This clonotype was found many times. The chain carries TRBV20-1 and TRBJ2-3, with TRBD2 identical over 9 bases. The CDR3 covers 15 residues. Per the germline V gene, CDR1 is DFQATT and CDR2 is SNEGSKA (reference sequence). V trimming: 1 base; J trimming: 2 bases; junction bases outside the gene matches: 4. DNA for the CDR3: TGCAGTGCTAGAGGGCCTAGCGGGACCACAGATACGCAGTATTTT. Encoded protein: CSARGPSGTTDTQYF.

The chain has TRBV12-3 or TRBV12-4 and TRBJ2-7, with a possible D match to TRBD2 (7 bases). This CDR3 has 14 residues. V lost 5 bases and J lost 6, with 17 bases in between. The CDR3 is CASSPQEGEGEQYF. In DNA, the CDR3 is TGTGCCAGCAGTCCCCAGGAGGGGGAGGGCGAGCAGTACTTC.

For the CDR3, the DNA is TGTGCCAGCAGCTCCCTTTTGTCTAGCGGGGCTTACAATGAGCAGTTCTTC. Protein sequence: CASSSLLSSGAYNEQFF. The V gene is TRBV11-2, the J gene TRBJ2-1; 9 bases fit TRBD2. V dropped 4 bases and J dropped 4; count of bases not matched to a gene: 11. This CDR3 comprises 17 residues. Looked up from germline, CDR1 is SGHAT and CDR2 is FQNNGV.

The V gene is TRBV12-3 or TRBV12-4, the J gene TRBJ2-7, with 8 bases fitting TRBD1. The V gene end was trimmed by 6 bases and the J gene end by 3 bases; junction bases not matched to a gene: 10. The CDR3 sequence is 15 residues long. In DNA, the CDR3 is TGTGCCAGCAGCCACTCCGACAGGGGAGGCTACGAGCAGTACTTC. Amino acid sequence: CASSHSDRGGYEQYF.

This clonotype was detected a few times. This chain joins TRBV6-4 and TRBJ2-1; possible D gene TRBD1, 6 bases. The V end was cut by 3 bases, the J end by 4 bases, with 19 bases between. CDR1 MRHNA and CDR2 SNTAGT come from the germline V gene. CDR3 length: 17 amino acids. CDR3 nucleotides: TGTGCCAGCAGTGAAACTAACCGGGACAAACTATACAATGAGCAGTTCTTC. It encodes CASSETNRDKLYNEQFF.